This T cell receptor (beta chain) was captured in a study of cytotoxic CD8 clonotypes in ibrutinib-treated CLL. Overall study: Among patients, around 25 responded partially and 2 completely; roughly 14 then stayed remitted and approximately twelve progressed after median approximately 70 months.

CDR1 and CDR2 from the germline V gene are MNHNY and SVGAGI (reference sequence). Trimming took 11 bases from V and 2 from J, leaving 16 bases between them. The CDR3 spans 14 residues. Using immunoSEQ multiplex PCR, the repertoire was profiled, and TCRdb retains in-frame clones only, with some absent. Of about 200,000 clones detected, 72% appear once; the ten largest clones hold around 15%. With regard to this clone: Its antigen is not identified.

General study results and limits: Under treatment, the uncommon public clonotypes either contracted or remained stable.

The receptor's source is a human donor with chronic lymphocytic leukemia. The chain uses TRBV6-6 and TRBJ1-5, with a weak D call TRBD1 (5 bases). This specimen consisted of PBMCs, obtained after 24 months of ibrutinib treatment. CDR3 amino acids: CAAHLGVGNQPQHF. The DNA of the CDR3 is TGTGCCGCCCACCTGGGGGTTGGCAATCAGCCCCAGCATTTT.